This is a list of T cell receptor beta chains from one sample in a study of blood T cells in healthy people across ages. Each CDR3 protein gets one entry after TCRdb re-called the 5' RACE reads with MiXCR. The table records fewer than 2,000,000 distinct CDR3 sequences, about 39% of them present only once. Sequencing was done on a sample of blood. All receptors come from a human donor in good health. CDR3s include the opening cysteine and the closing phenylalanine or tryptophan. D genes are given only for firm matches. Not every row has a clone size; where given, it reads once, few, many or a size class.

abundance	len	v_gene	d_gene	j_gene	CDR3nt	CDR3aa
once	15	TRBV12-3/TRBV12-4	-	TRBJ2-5	TGTGCCAGCAGTCTCGGGTCGCAGGACCAAGAGACCCAGTACTTC	CASSLGSQDQETQYF
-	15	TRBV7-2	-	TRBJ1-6	TGTGCCAGCAGCTTAGTAGGGTTGGGAAATTCACCCCTCCACTTT	CASSLVGLGNSPLHF
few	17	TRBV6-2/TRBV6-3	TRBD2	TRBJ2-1	TGTGCCAGCAGTTATTCTAACGGACTAGCGGACCAAGAGACCCAGTTCTTC	CASSYSNGLADQETQFF
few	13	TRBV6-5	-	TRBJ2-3	TGTGCCGTTCGCAGGGGGGTCACAGATACGCAGTATTTT	CAVRRGVTDTQYF
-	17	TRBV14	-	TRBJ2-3	TGTGCCAGCAGCCCCCCGGAAGCGGACACCTACACAGATACGCAGTATTTT	CASSPPEADTYTDTQYF
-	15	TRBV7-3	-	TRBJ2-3	TGTGCCAGCAGCTTTGGGGTCTCCGGGGCAGATACACAGTATTTT	CASSFGVSGADTQYF
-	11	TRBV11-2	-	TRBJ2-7	TGTGCCAGCAACCCCGGGGCCGAGCAGTACTTC	CASNPGAEQYF
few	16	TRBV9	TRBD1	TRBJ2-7	TGTGCCAGCAGCGTAGGGCAGGGGACAGGGGGCTACGAGCAGTACTTC	CASSVGQGTGGYEQYF
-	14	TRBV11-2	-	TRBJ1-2	TGTGCCAGCAGCCCGCAGCGGGGATTTGGGTACTACACCTTC	CASSPQRGFGYYTF
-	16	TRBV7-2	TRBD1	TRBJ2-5	TGTGCCAGCAGCTTAGGACAGGGGATCGTCCGAGAGACCCAGTACTTC	CASSLGQGIVRETQYF
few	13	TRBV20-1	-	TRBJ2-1	TGCAGTGCTCCTAGAGTGGGGTACAATGAGCAGTTCTTC	CSAPRVGYNEQFF
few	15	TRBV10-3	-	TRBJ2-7	TGTGCCATCAGTCCAACTGGACAGCATTCCTACGAGCAGTACTTC	CAISPTGQHSYEQYF
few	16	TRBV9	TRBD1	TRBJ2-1	TGTGCCAGCAGCGGTGGTACGGGACAGGAATACAATGAGCAGTTCTTC	CASSGGTGQEYNEQFF
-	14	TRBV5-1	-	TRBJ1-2	TGCGCCAGCAGCTTGGGGTTGGCAGCCTATGGCTACACCTTC	CASSLGLAAYGYTF
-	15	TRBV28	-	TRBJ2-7	TGTGCCAGCAGACCCCGAGCGGTCGCAGGTCGAGAGCAGTACTTC	CASRPRAVAGREQYF
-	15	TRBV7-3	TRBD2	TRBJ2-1	TGTGCCAGCAGCCGCTTTAGCGGGGACTACAATGAGCAGTTCTTC	CASSRFSGDYNEQFF
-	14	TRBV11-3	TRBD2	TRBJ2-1	TGTGCCAGCAGCTTTCGGGGGGGGCTCAATGAGCAGTTCTTC	CASSFRGGLNEQFF
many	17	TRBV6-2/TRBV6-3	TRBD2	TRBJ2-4	TGTGCCAGCAGTTACCCCTGGACTAGCGGCGACAAAAACATTCAGTACTTC	CASSYPWTSGDKNIQYF
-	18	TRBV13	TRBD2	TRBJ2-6	TGTGCCGGCAGCTTAGGCCTTCAGCGGGGCTCTGGGGCCAACGTCCTGACTTTC	CAGSLGLQRGSGANVLTF
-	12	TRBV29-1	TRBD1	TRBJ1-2	TGCAGCGGCCTGGACAGGAACTATGGCTACACCTTC	CSGLDRNYGYTF
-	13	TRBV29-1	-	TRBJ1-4	TGCAGCGCTGGACAGACAACTAATGAAAAACTGTTTTTT	CSAGQTTNEKLFF
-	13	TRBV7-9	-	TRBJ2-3	TGTGCCAGCAGCTTGGAGGCATCCAGGGCGCAGTATTTT	CASSLEASRAQYF
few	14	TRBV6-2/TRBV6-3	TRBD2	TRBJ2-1	TGTGCCAGCACACGAGCGGGGGGGGAAAATGAGCAGTTCTTC	CASTRAGGENEQFF
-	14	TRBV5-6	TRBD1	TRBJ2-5	TGCGCCAGCAGCGATGGGGACAGAGAAGAGACCCAGTACTTC	CASSDGDREETQYF
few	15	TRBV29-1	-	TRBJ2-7	TGCAGCGTTGAAAGGCGGGCAGATTCTCGACAGGAGCAGTACTTC	CSVERRADSRQEQYF
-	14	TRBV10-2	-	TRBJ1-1	TGCGCCAGCAGTGAGTCGTTCGTGAACACTGAAGCTTTCTTT	CASSESFVNTEAFF
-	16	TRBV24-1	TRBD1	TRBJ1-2	TGTGCCACCAGTGATGGGACAGGGGGCTTAACGGATGGCTACACCTTC	CATSDGTGGLTDGYTF
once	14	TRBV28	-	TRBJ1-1	TGTGCCAGCAGAGACCTATTAGTTTACACTGAAGCTTTCTTT	CASRDLLVYTEAFF
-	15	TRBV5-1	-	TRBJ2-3	TGCGCCAGCAGCTTGTGGGCGGGGTCCACAGATACGCAGTATTTT	CASSLWAGSTDTQYF
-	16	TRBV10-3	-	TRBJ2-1	TGTGCCATCAGTAGTCGATTTATGGGAAATAACAATGAGCAGTTCTTC	CAISSRFMGNNNEQFF
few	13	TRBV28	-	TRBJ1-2	TGTGCCAGCAGTTTTGGTACAGCTCGGGGCTACACCTTC	CASSFGTARGYTF
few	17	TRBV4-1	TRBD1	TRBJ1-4	TGCGCCAGCAGCCAGCTTACAGCCGGGACAGCTAATGAAAAACTGTTTTTT	CASSQLTAGTANEKLFF
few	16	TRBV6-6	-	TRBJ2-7	TGTGCCAACAGCCCCCTTGTGGACACCTACTCCTACGAGCAGTACTTC	CANSPLVDTYSYEQYF
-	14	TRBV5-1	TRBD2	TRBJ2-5	TGCGCCAGCAGCCACGGGACTAAACAAGAGACCCAGTACTTC	CASSHGTKQETQYF
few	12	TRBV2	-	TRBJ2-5	TGTGCCAGCAGGGGGGACTGGGAGACCCAGTACTTC	CASRGDWETQYF
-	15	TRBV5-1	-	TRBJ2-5	TGCGCCAGCAGCTTGGCTGTAGGGGTCCAAGAGACCCAGTACTTC	CASSLAVGVQETQYF
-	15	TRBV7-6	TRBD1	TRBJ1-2	TGTGCCAGCAGCTTAGAACCTGGACAGGTTAAGGGCTACACCTTC	CASSLEPGQVKGYTF
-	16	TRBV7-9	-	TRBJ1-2	TGTGCCAGCAGCTCGCCAGGAATTCTGACTAACTATGGCTACACCTTC	CASSSPGILTNYGYTF
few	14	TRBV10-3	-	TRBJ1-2	TGTGCCATCAGTGGCGGGCAGGGAGATGAGGGCTACACCTTC	CAISGGQGDEGYTF
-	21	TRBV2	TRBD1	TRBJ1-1	TGTGCCAGCAGCCTCGGGGGGACAGCCTATACAAACGTCCTAATGAACACTGAAGCTTTCTTT	CASSLGGTAYTNVLMNTEAFF
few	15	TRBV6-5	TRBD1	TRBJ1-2	TGTGCCAGCAGTTATAAGACAGGGGCTTACTATGGCTACACCTTC	CASSYKTGAYYGYTF
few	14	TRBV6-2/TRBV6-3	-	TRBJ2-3	TGTGCCAGCAGCCCCCGGGCCGTCACAGATACGCAGTATTTT	CASSPRAVTDTQYF